A single T cell receptor (beta chain) is shown here with its context. Its antigen is currently unknown. The data stem from a study of identical twins. Whole-study results and caveats: Findings came from cross-sectional statistics, without long-term follow-up of donors. For out-of-frame beta sequences, excess twin sharing was weaker.

After removal of 0 bases from V and 8 bases from J, the junction contained 10 bases not matched to a gene. Per the germline V gene, CDR1 is LGHNA and CDR2 is YSLEER. This CDR3 region has 16 residues. Template switching created a universal primer site, and the cDNA included unique molecular identifiers. Each CDR3 protein is one row after TCRdb ran MiXCR on the 5' RACE reads. The sample consists of 400,000 to 500,000 distinct CDR3 sequences, roughly an eighth of them appearing once. A further study also used this sample, focusing on yellow fever vaccine responses in identical twins.

The sequencing sample was made of CD4+ T cells sorted from blood. The TCR sequence derives from a woman in her late teens or twenties in good health. The chain carries TRBV4-3 and TRBJ2-1, with 7 bases lining up with TRBD2. This CDR3 reads CASSQDLGGRNHEQFF. As DNA, the CDR3 is TGCGCCAGCAGCCAAGATCTCGGCGGGAGAAACCATGAGCAGTTCTTC.